The sequence of this T cell receptor (beta chain) was determined in a study of shared clonotypes between healthy human individuals. CDR3 size: 15 residues. Unmatched junction bases numbered 11, after V lost 8 bases and J lost 5 bases. CDR1 is SGHTA and CDR2 is FQGNSA in the germline V gene. The study's findings and limits: Some naive CD4 clonotypes, approximately 4.5%, turned up in common across a few donors. Larger estimated richness was generally recorded for naive subsets relative to memory subsets.

TCRdb's table, derived via immunoSEQ multiplex PCR, lists solely in-frame clones and lacks some. The top ten clones hold more than 0.1% of a sample with millions of clones, 85% to 95% of them seen once. To note about this clone: Its antigen is still unknown.

The chain uses TRBV7-2 and TRBJ2-5; 10 bases line up with TRBD2. Sequencing was done on a sample of naive CD4+ T cells sorted from blood. Stated subset: CD45RA+ positively selected. The clonotype comes from a man younger than 35 in good health. CDR3 coding DNA: TGTGCCAGCTGCGTGGCTAGCGGGAGTTCGGAGACCCAGTACTTC. It yields the protein CASCVASGSSETQYF.